The 14 T cell receptor beta chains presented below share a single source sample, sequenced in a study of neurological immune-mediated disorders. TCRdb recomputed calls from the 5' RACE reads with MiXCR, one row per CDR3 protein. The top ten clones hold about 1.5% of a sample with under 80,000 distinct CDR3 sequences, 3.9% of them seen once. Sequenced sample: PBMCs. The receptors here all came from a man aged 30 to 45 with multiple sclerosis.

This clonotype appeared many times. The chain links TRBV4-1 to TRBJ2-5; D is unclear. Looked up from germline, CDR1 is MGHRA and CDR2 is YSYEKL. This CDR3 contains 13 residues. V lost 1 base and J 5 bases, leaving 8 bases between the germline ends. In DNA form, the CDR3 reads TGCGCCAGCAGCCAAGGGGTAGTTGAGACCCAGTACTTC. Translated: CASSQGVVETQYF.

This clonotype was recorded many times. This chain links TRBV4-2 with TRBJ2-2; D remains unclear. Per germline, CDR1 LGHNA and CDR2 YNFKEQ. The CDR3 runs to 14 residues. V lost 0 bases, J lost 1 base, and 3 bases lay in between. CDR3 residues: CASSQDENTGELFF. CDR3 nucleotide sequence: TGTGCCAGCAGCCAAGATGAGAACACCGGGGAGCTGTTTTTT.

This clonotype was seen many times. The J gene is TRBJ2-5, the V gene TRBV15; TRBD2 agrees at 9 bases. Germline trimming cut 0 bases from V and 10 bases from J; bases unmatched to any gene: 9. The CDR3 loop spans 15 amino acids. Germline V gene data show CDR1 as LNHNV and CDR2 as YYDKDF (reference sequence). In nucleotides, the CDR3 is TGTGCCACCAGCAGAGATCTAGCGGGACAAGGTGACCAGTACTTC. Translating gives CATSRDLAGQGDQYF. The entire variable domain, with the rest obtained from reference TRBV15 and TRBJ2-5, is as follows: DAMVIQNPRYQVTQFGKPVTLSCSQTLNHNVMYWYQQKSSQAPKLLFHYYDKDFNNEADTPDNFQSRRPNTSFCFLDIRSPGLGDTAMYLCATSRDLAGQGDQYFGPGTRLLVL.

There are many counts of this clonotype. The rearrangement joins TRBV5-1 to TRBJ1-1, with D possibly TRBD1 on 6 matching bases. This CDR3 comprises 15 residues. The germline gives CDR1 SGHRS, CDR2 YFSETQ. V was pared by 7 bases and J by 1 base, with 17 bases between. CDR3 sequence: CASGSTGVKNTEAFF. In nucleotides, the CDR3 is TGCGCCAGCGGCTCGACAGGAGTCAAGAACACTGAAGCTTTCTTT. Supplemented by reference TRBV5-1 and TRBJ1-1, the full variable domain reads KAGVTQTPRYLIKTRGQQVTLSCSPISGHRSVSWYQQTPGQGLQFLFEYFSETQRNKGNFPGRFSGRQFSNSRSEMNVSTLELGDSALYLCASGSTGVKNTEAFFGQGTRLTVV.

This clonotype was observed at least ten times. The chain has TRBV5-1 and TRBJ2-7; possibly TRBD2 for D (6 bases). The germline CDR1 and CDR2 sequences are SGHRS and YFSETQ. V shed 4 bases and J shed 3 bases, with 17 bases lying between them. This CDR3 is 15 amino acids long. Written as DNA, the CDR3 is TGCGCCAGCAGCCGATCAGCCGGGGGTATCTACGAGCAGTACTTC. It specifies CASSRSAGGIYEQYF.

This clonotype has ten or more counts. This chain connects TRBV24-1 to TRBJ1-5; D is ambiguous. From germline, CDR1 is KGHDR and CDR2 SFDVKD. V was pared by 5 bases and J by 0 bases, with 7 bases between. The CDR3 totals 14 residues. CDR3 nucleotide sequence: TGTGCCACCAGTGCTAGGAGTAGCAATCAGCCCCAGCATTTT. Encoded protein: CATSARSSNQPQHF.

This clonotype was found many times. The V and J genes are TRBV20-1 and TRBJ2-3; 9 nucleotides match TRBD2. Germline V gene lookup returns CDR1 DFQATT and CDR2 SNEGSKA (reference sequence). The CDR3 runs 13 residues. The CDR3 is CSGTGLAFDTQYF. The CDR3 DNA reads as TGCAGCGGTACGGGACTAGCTTTCGATACGCAGTATTTT.

Many counts were recorded for this clonotype. The chain is built from TRBV6-1 and TRBJ2-5; D is perhaps TRBD2 (5 bases). The germline V and J ends were trimmed by 2 bases and 4 bases, with 11 bases remaining between them. Germline CDR1 and CDR2: MNHNS and SASEGT. This CDR3 spans 14 amino acids. The CDR3 sequence: CASSESGGSETQYF. The CDR3 coding sequence is TGTGCCAGCAGTGAAAGCGGAGGATCAGAGACCCAGTACTTC.

At least ten counts were recorded for this clonotype. The genes are TRBV20-1 and TRBJ2-5; 7 bases fit TRBD1. J lost 2 bases, V lost 3 bases, and 3 bases had no gene match. Per the germline V gene, CDR1 is DFQATT and CDR2 is SNEGSKA (reference sequence). The CDR3 has 13 residues. For the CDR3, the DNA is TGCAGTGCTAGTGGCAGGGGGCAAGAGACCCAGTACTTC. Its protein is CSASGRGQETQYF.

This clonotype was seen ten or more times. The chain uses TRBV11-2 and TRBJ2-7; D could derive from TRBD1 or TRBD2 (5 bases each). Germline V CDR1 and CDR2: SGHAT, FQNNGV. V lost 3 bases and J lost 5, with 8 bases in between. This CDR3 is built from 12 residues. This CDR3 reads CASSFEGNEQYF. CDR3 DNA sequence: TGTGCCAGCAGCTTTGAGGGGAACGAGCAGTACTTC.

This clonotype has a count of ten or more. This sequence joins TRBV12-3 or TRBV12-4 and TRBJ2-7, with TRBD2 as a possible D gene (5 bases). Deletions cut 6 bases from V and 5 bases from J, with 23 bases between. The CDR3 is made up of 16 amino acids. The CDR3 bases are TGTGCCAGCAGCCGCCTAATTGGGAGTTTTGGCGACGAGCAGTACTTC. It yields the protein CASSRLIGSFGDEQYF.

This clonotype came up many times. The chain is built from TRBV5-1 and TRBJ2-4; unclear D gene. The length of the CDR3 is 14 residues. Germline V CDR1 and CDR2: SGHRS, YFSETQ. Trimming pared 5 bases from V and 1 base from J, leaving 10 bases between. The CDR3 nucleotides are TGCGCCAGCAGTTCCGCCGGCGCCAAAAACATTCAGTACTTC. It yields the protein CASSSAGAKNIQYF.

To note about this clonotype: Sequence at one end of the junction differs from germline and may be a read error. The chain joins TRBV12-3 or TRBV12-4 to TRBJ1-5; D not resolved. This CDR3 spans 15 amino acids. CDR3 nucleotide sequence: TGTGCCAGCAGTCCAGGAGTCTATAGCAATCAGCCCCAGAATTTT. Amino acid sequence: CASSPGVYSNQPQNF.

Worth noting for this clonotype: This may be a read error, as it is one base from a much larger clone. The CDR3 ends on some other residue instead of the conserved phenylalanine or tryptophan, so this is likely a read error. The genes are TRBV27 and TRBJ2-7, with TRBD2 as a possible D gene (6 bases). Deletions cut 0 bases from V and 2 bases from J, with 11 bases between. The CDR3 is 15 residues long. CDR1 and CDR2 (germline): MNHEY, SMNVEV (reference sequence). CDR3 amino acids: CASSLSVSGTYEQYC. The CDR3 DNA reads TGTGCCAGCAGTTTATCGGTTAGCGGAACCTACGAGCAGTACTGC.